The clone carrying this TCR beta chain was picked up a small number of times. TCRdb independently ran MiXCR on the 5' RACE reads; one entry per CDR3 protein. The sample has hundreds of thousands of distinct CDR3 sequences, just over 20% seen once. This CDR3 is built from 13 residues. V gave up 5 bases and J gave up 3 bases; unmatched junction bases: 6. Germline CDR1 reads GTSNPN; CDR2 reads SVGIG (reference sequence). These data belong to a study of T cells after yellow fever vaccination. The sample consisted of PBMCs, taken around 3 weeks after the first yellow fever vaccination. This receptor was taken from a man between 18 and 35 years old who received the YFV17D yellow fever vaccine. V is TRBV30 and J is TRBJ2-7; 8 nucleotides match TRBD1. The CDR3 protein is CAWSLGQVYEQYF. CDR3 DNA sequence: TGTGCCTGGTCTTTGGGACAGGTCTACGAGCAGTACTTC.